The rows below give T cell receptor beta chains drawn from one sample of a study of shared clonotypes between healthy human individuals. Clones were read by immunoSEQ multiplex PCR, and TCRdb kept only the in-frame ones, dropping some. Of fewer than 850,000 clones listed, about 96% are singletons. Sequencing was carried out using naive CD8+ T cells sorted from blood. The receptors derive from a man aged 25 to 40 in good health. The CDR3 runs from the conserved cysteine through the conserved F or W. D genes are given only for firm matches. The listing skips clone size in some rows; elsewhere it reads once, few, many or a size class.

cdr3_aa: CASSAIGAGTPSYNEQFF
cdr3_nt: TGTGCCAGCAGCGCAATAGGGGCCGGGACTCCCTCCTACAATGAGCAGTTCTTC
j_call: TRBJ2-1
d_call: -
v_call: TRBV7-2
clone_size: -

cdr3_aa: CASTRTASPVIAKNIQYF
cdr3_nt: TGTGCCAGCACCCGGACAGCATCTCCCGTAATAGCCAAAAACATTCAGTACTTC
j_call: TRBJ2-4
d_call: -
v_call: TRBV11-2
clone_size: -

cdr3_aa: CASSFGTDGYTF
cdr3_nt: TGTGCCAGCAGCTTCGGGACGGATGGCTACACCTTC
j_call: TRBJ1-2
d_call: -
v_call: TRBV7-9
clone_size: -

cdr3_aa: CASSLSLGYNEQFF
cdr3_nt: TGTGCCAGCAGTTTATCGTTGGGGTACAATGAGCAGTTCTTC
j_call: TRBJ2-1
d_call: -
v_call: TRBV27
clone_size: -

cdr3_aa: CASRDRRTDTQYF
cdr3_nt: TGTGCCAGCAGGGATCGACGCACAGATACGCAGTATTTT
j_call: TRBJ2-3
d_call: -
v_call: TRBV27
clone_size: -

cdr3_aa: CASSRNPTEAFF
cdr3_nt: TGTGCCAGCAGTCGGAACCCGACTGAAGCTTTCTTT
j_call: TRBJ1-1
d_call: -
v_call: TRBV5-8
clone_size: few

cdr3_aa: CASSLGVNPEGQGYEQYF
cdr3_nt: TGTGCCAGCAGCTTAGGGGTTAATCCGGAGGGACAGGGCTACGAGCAGTACTTC
j_call: TRBJ2-7
d_call: TRBD1
v_call: TRBV7-9
clone_size: -

cdr3_aa: CASSQAAGGYEQYF
cdr3_nt: TGCGCCAGCAGCCAAGCAGCGGGAGGCTACGAGCAGTACTTC
j_call: TRBJ2-7
d_call: TRBD2
v_call: TRBV4-3
clone_size: -

cdr3_aa: CASSPEGLAVTYEQYF
cdr3_nt: TGTGCCAGCAGCCCAGAGGGACTAGCGGTAACCTACGAGCAGTACTTC
j_call: TRBJ2-7
d_call: TRBD2
v_call: TRBV5-8
clone_size: -

cdr3_aa: CASSTRDFASGLQYF
cdr3_nt: TGTGCCAGCAGTACACGGGACTTCGCCAGTGGGTTGCAGTACTTC
j_call: TRBJ2-7
d_call: -
v_call: TRBV27
clone_size: -

cdr3_aa: CASSFTGVAYNEQFF
cdr3_nt: TGTGCCAGCAGCTTTACGGGAGTCGCCTACAATGAGCAGTTCTTC
j_call: TRBJ2-1
d_call: -
v_call: TRBV13
clone_size: -

cdr3_aa: CASSHRLGTGELFF
cdr3_nt: TGCGCCAGCAGCCATCGCCTCGGCACCGGGGAGCTGTTTTTT
j_call: TRBJ2-2
d_call: -
v_call: TRBV4-1
clone_size: -

cdr3_aa: CASSYGYGGARELFF
cdr3_nt: TGTGCCAGCAGTTACGGTTATGGGGGGGCCCGGGAGCTGTTTTTT
j_call: TRBJ2-2
d_call: -
v_call: TRBV6-5
clone_size: -

cdr3_aa: CASSLIRGGPLGEQYF
cdr3_nt: TGTGCCAGCAGTCTCATTCGGGGGGGACCTCTTGGCGAGCAGTACTTC
j_call: TRBJ2-7
d_call: TRBD2
v_call: TRBV27
clone_size: -

cdr3_aa: CASSQDTYGDTQYF
cdr3_nt: TGCGCCAGCAGCCAAGATACGTATGGAGATACGCAGTATTTT
j_call: TRBJ2-3
d_call: -
v_call: TRBV4-3
clone_size: -

cdr3_aa: CASSLAGGDEQYF
cdr3_nt: TGTGCCAGCAGCCTAGCAGGGGGCGACGAGCAGTACTTC
j_call: TRBJ2-7
d_call: TRBD1
v_call: TRBV9
clone_size: -

cdr3_aa: CASSPDRGLNQPQHF
cdr3_nt: TGCGCCAGCAGCCCCGACAGGGGGCTAAATCAGCCCCAGCATTTT
j_call: TRBJ1-5
d_call: TRBD1
v_call: TRBV4-3
clone_size: once

cdr3_aa: CASSSMVAGTDTQYF
cdr3_nt: TGTGCCAGCAGCTCGATGGTAGCGGGCACAGATACGCAGTATTTT
j_call: TRBJ2-3
d_call: -
v_call: TRBV14
clone_size: -

cdr3_aa: CASGGTSGTYTGELFF
cdr3_nt: TGTGCCAGCGGAGGGACTAGCGGGACCTACACCGGGGAGCTGTTTTTT
j_call: TRBJ2-2
d_call: TRBD2
v_call: TRBV7-8
clone_size: once

cdr3_aa: CASSPRDIYTGELFF
cdr3_nt: TGTGCCAGCAGCCCCCGGGACATATACACCGGGGAGCTGTTTTTT
j_call: TRBJ2-2
d_call: -
v_call: TRBV11-2
clone_size: -

cdr3_aa: CASSSSTPGTGLADTQYF
cdr3_nt: TGTGCCAGCAGTTCCTCGACGCCCGGGACAGGGTTGGCAGATACGCAGTATTTT
j_call: TRBJ2-3
d_call: TRBD1
v_call: TRBV28
clone_size: -

cdr3_aa: CASSGTGTAYNEQFF
cdr3_nt: TGTGCCAGCAGTGGAACCGGGACTGCCTACAATGAGCAGTTCTTC
j_call: TRBJ2-1
d_call: -
v_call: TRBV25-1
clone_size: -

cdr3_aa: CASSAAGTASYEQYF
cdr3_nt: TGTGCCAGCAGCGCGGCCGGGACGGCTTCCTACGAGCAGTACTTC
j_call: TRBJ2-7
d_call: -
v_call: TRBV27
clone_size: -

cdr3_aa: CASSLGRGSDPADTQYF
cdr3_nt: TGTGCCAGCAGTTTGGGGAGAGGGAGCGATCCCGCAGATACGCAGTATTTT
j_call: TRBJ2-3
d_call: -
v_call: TRBV28
clone_size: -

cdr3_aa: CASSEGGQVGETQYF
cdr3_nt: TGTGCCAGCAGTGAAGGCGGCCAAGTAGGAGAGACCCAGTACTTC
j_call: TRBJ2-5
d_call: -
v_call: TRBV6-1
clone_size: -

cdr3_aa: CASIRGRYQTDTQYF
cdr3_nt: TGTGCCAGCATCCGCGGGAGGTATCAGACAGATACGCAGTATTTT
j_call: TRBJ2-3
d_call: TRBD2
v_call: TRBV11-2
clone_size: -

cdr3_aa: CASSVDRGMGRDTEAFF
cdr3_nt: TGTGCCAGCAGCGTGGACAGGGGGATGGGAAGGGACACTGAAGCTTTCTTT
j_call: TRBJ1-1
d_call: TRBD1
v_call: TRBV9
clone_size: -

cdr3_aa: CASSLLSGDNSYNEQFF
cdr3_nt: TGTGCCAGCAGCTTACTCTCGGGGGACAACTCCTACAATGAGCAGTTCTTC
j_call: TRBJ2-1
d_call: -
v_call: TRBV7-8
clone_size: -

cdr3_aa: CASSAGQGAWNTEAFF
cdr3_nt: TGTGCCAGCAGCGCCGGACAGGGCGCTTGGAACACTGAAGCTTTCTTT
j_call: TRBJ1-1
d_call: TRBD1
v_call: TRBV7-9
clone_size: -

cdr3_aa: CASSGGLAGDGTQYF
cdr3_nt: TGTGCCAGCAGCGGGGGACTAGCGGGAGACGGGACCCAGTACTTC
j_call: TRBJ2-5
d_call: TRBD2
v_call: TRBV11-3
clone_size: -

cdr3_aa: CASSLGADQPQHF
cdr3_nt: TGCGCCAGCAGCTTGGGGGCGGATCAGCCCCAGCATTTT
j_call: TRBJ1-5
d_call: -
v_call: TRBV5-1
clone_size: -

cdr3_aa: CASSLGIAGWSYNEQFF
cdr3_nt: TGTGCCAGCAGCTTAGGGATAGCGGGATGGTCCTACAATGAGCAGTTCTTC
j_call: TRBJ2-1
d_call: TRBD2
v_call: TRBV11-2
clone_size: -